This is a list of T cell receptor beta chains from one sample in a study of blood T cell repertoires in COVID-19. Generated by immunoSEQ multiplex PCR, the TCRdb table keeps only in-frame clones and is missing some. The table records approximately 240,000 clones, around 83% of them present only once. Material for sequencing was peripheral blood. Receptor source: a woman aged 40-49 years who had recovered from COVID-19. CDR3s include the opening cysteine and the closing phenylalanine or tryptophan. D genes are given only for firm matches. Clone size, where shown, is once, few, many, or a class for clones that have expanded.

clone size	V gene	D gene	J gene	CDR3 DNA	CDR3 protein
NA	TRBV19	NA	TRBJ1-6	TGTGCCAGTAGTAAGGAACTCAGGGGTTCCTATAATTCACCCCTCCACTTT	CASSKELRGSYNSPLHF
NA	TRBV11-2	TRBD2	TRBJ2-7	TGTGCCAGCAGCCGCGGGGGGTCCGAGCAGTACTTC	CASSRGGSEQYF
NA	TRBV4-3	TRBD1	TRBJ2-6	TGCGCCAGCAGCCTCACAACAGGGGGCTCCGGGGCCAACGTCCTGACTTTC	CASSLTTGGSGANVLTF
NA	TRBV3-1/TRBV3-2	TRBD1	TRBJ1-1	TGTGCCAGCAGCCAACGACAGGGACATTACGCTGAAGCTTTCTTT	CASSQRQGHYAEAFF
NA	TRBV4-3	TRBD2	TRBJ2-7	TGCGCCAGCAGCCTCGGCCGGGGGGACTCCTACGAGCAGTACTTC	CASSLGRGDSYEQYF
NA	TRBV18	NA	TRBJ1-4	TGTGCCAGCACCCCCGGAGCAACTAATGAAAAACTGTTTTTT	CASTPGATNEKLFF
NA	TRBV7-2	NA	TRBJ1-3	TGTGCCAGCAGCAGCGCGAACACCATATATTTT	CASSSANTIYF
NA	TRBV19	TRBD1	TRBJ1-6	TGTGCCAGTTACCCGAACGGACAGGCTTTTACTAATTCACCCCTCCACTTT	CASYPNGQAFTNSPLHF
once	TRBV29-1	TRBD1	TRBJ1-1	TGCAGCGTAGACGACAGGGGCCCCACTGAAGCTTTCTTT	CSVDDRGPTEAFF
NA	TRBV30	TRBD1	TRBJ1-4	TGTGCCTGGAGTGCTGGGACAGGACTTTTTATGGCAACTAATGAAAAACTGTTTTTT	CAWSAGTGLFMATNEKLFF
NA	TRBV5-1	NA	TRBJ1-4	TGCGCCAGCAGCCTGGACAGTCCCAATGAAAAACTGTTTTTT	CASSLDSPNEKLFF
NA	TRBV7-2	NA	TRBJ2-2	TGTGCCAGCAGGCAGGTTTCCGGGGAGCTGTTTTTT	CASRQVSGELFF
NA	TRBV11-3	TRBD2	TRBJ2-1	TGTGCCAGCAGCCTTCTAGCGGGGGCCTACAATGAGCAGTTCTTC	CASSLLAGAYNEQFF
once	TRBV19	NA	TRBJ2-5	TGTGCCAGTAGAGGAGAGAAAGGACAGTACCAAGAGACCCAGTACTTC	CASRGEKGQYQETQYF
NA	TRBV2	TRBD2	TRBJ2-5	TGTGCCAGCAGTGCCGGGACTAGCGGGATAAACCAAGAGACCCAGTACTTC	CASSAGTSGINQETQYF
NA	TRBV27	TRBD1	TRBJ1-3	TGTGCCAGCTCCCGATCTCAGACAGGGGCTGGAAACACCATATATTTT	CASSRSQTGAGNTIYF
once	TRBV3-1/TRBV3-2	NA	TRBJ1-4	TGTGCCAGCAGCCAAGGAGGCAGACTTCATGAAAAACTGTTTTTT	CASSQGGRLHEKLFF
NA	TRBV5-1	TRBD1	TRBJ1-4	TGCGCCAGCAGTGATAAGGGACAGGGATTACAAAAACTGTTTTTT	CASSDKGQGLQKLFF
NA	TRBV20-1	NA	TRBJ1-1	TGCAGTGCTAGTCAACAGGTGAACACTGAAGCTTTCTTT	CSASQQVNTEAFF
once	TRBV7-2	NA	TRBJ1-5	TGTGCCAGCAGCTTATCTGGGGGGAGGACCAATCAGCCCCAGCATTTT	CASSLSGGRTNQPQHF
NA	TRBV9	NA	TRBJ1-4	TGTGCCAGCAGCGTAGATGAGGTAGAAAAACTGTTTTTT	CASSVDEVEKLFF
NA	TRBV19	NA	TRBJ2-1	TGTGCCAGTAGGGTGAAGGACAGACCCAAGCGGTTCTTC	CASRVKDRPKRFF
few	TRBV19	TRBD1	TRBJ2-2	TGTGCCAGTAGTTGGACAGGGGACACCGGGGAGCTGTTTTTT	CASSWTGDTGELFF
NA	TRBV3-1/TRBV3-2	TRBD2	TRBJ2-1	TGTGCCAGCAGCCCGGGACTAGCGGGCGGATACAATGAGCAGTTCTTC	CASSPGLAGGYNEQFF
NA	TRBV4-3	NA	TRBJ2-2	TGCGCCAGCAGCCAAGATGGGGGTGGGGGCAGATACACCGGGGAGCTGTTTTTT	CASSQDGGGGRYTGELFF
NA	TRBV5-1	NA	TRBJ1-2	TGCGCCAGCAGCTTGACAGCTAACTATGGCTACACCTTC	CASSLTANYGYTF
NA	TRBV4-3	NA	TRBJ2-3	TGCGCCAGCAGCCAAGAGATGGCAGGGTGGGATACGCAGTATTTT	CASSQEMAGWDTQYF
NA	TRBV18	NA	TRBJ1-4	TGTGCCAGCTCACCACCGGACAGACTTAATGAAAAACTGTTTTTT	CASSPPDRLNEKLFF
NA	TRBV28	NA	TRBJ1-6	TGTGCCAGCACCTCACTCCGAGGGAAAAACAATTCACCCCTCCACTTT	CASTSLRGKNNSPLHF
NA	TRBV28	TRBD2	TRBJ2-5	TGTGCCAGCCAGAGCGGGGGCCTAGAGACCCAGTACTTC	CASQSGGLETQYF
few	TRBV27	TRBD1	TRBJ1-5	TGTGCCAGCAGTGCGGACAGGTTAACGCAGCCCCAGCATTTT	CASSADRLTQPQHF
NA	TRBV12-3/TRBV12-4	NA	TRBJ2-3	TGTGCCAGCAGTGTGGACTTGGGTTCGCAGTATTTT	CASSVDLGSQYF
NA	TRBV29-1	NA	TRBJ1-1	TGCAGCGTTGGTAGCACTGAAGCTTTCTTT	CSVGSTEAFF
NA	TRBV5-4	TRBD1	TRBJ2-1	TGTGCCAGCAGTCGTCCCGGGACAGGGGACTACAATGAGCAGTTCTTC	CASSRPGTGDYNEQFF
once	TRBV9	NA	TRBJ2-1	TGTGCCAGCAGCGTAGTTGGCGGTTCCAATGAGCAGTTCTTC	CASSVVGGSNEQFF
NA	TRBV19	TRBD1	TRBJ1-2	TGTGCCAGTAGTATCGGGACAGGGTTCTACACCTTC	CASSIGTGFYTF
NA	TRBV29-1	TRBD1	TRBJ2-3	TGCAGCGGAAAAAGGGGGCTGAGCACAGATACGCAGTATTTT	CSGKRGLSTDTQYF
NA	TRBV28	TRBD1	TRBJ2-7	TGTGCCAGCAGTCACCTCTCGGGACAGGGTTCGGGAGAGCAGTACTTC	CASSHLSGQGSGEQYF
few	TRBV7-2	NA	TRBJ2-7	TGTGCCAGCAGCTTAGGCCGGCAGGGCCTCGAGCAGTACTTC	CASSLGRQGLEQYF
NA	TRBV6-1	NA	TRBJ2-4	TGTGCCAGCAGTGAAGGGGGGGGCCGAGACATTCAGTACTTC	CASSEGGGRDIQYF
NA	TRBV6-5	NA	TRBJ1-5	TGTGCCAGCAGTTTCCAGGGTATCAGCAATCAGCCCCAGCATTTT	CASSFQGISNQPQHF
NA	TRBV18	NA	TRBJ1-1	TGTGCCAGCTCACCACCTTACCCAGAGGTTGGCGAAGCTTTCTTT	CASSPPYPEVGEAFF
NA	TRBV9	TRBD1	TRBJ2-7	TGTGCCAGCAGTCCAAACGAACAGGGGGCATTTTACGAGCAGTACTTC	CASSPNEQGAFYEQYF
NA	TRBV18	TRBD1	TRBJ1-4	TGTGCCAGCTCGTGGAGGGACAGGGAGAATGAAAAACTGTTTTTT	CASSWRDRENEKLFF
NA	TRBV10-1	NA	TRBJ1-5	TGCGCCAGCCCTACTTGGACACTGGGGCAGCCCCAGCATTTT	CASPTWTLGQPQHF
NA	TRBV6-5	TRBD1	TRBJ1-2	TGTGCCAGCAGAACCGGGACAGAGTATGGCTACACCTTC	CASRTGTEYGYTF
once	TRBV5-1	NA	TRBJ1-1	TGCGCCAGCAGCTTGGACATGAACACTGAAGCTTTCTTT	CASSLDMNTEAFF